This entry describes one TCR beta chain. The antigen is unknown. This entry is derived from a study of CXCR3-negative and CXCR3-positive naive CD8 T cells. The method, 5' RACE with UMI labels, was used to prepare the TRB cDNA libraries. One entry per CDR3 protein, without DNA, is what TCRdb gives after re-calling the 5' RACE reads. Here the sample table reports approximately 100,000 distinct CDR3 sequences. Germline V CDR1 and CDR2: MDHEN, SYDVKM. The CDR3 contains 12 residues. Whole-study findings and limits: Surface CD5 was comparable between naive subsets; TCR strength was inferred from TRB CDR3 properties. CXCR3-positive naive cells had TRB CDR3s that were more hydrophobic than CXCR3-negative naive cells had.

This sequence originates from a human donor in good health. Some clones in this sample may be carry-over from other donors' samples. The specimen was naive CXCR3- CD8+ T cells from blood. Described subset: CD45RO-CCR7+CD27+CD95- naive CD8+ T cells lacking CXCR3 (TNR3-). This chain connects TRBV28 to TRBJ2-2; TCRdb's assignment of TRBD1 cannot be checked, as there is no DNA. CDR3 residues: CATKSGGGELFF.